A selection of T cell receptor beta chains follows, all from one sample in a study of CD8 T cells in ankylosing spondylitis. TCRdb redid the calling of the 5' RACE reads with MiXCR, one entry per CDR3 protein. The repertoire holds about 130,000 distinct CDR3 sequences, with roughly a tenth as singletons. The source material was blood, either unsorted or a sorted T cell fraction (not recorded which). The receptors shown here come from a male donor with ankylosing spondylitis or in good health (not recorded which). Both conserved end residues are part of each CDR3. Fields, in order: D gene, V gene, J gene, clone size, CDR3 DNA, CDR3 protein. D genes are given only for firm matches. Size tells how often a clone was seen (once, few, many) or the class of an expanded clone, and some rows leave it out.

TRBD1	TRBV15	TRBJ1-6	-	TGTGCCACCAGCAGAGAGAGAACAGGGGGCCGATCACCCCTCCACTTT	CATSRERTGGRSPLHF
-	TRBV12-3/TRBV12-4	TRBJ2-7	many	TGTGCCAGCAGTTTAGGTGGGGTCCACGAGCAGTACTTC	CASSLGGVHEQYF
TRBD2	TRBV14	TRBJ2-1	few	TGTGCCAGCAGCCAATTAGCGGGAGAAATCTACAATGAGCAGTTCTTC	CASSQLAGEIYNEQFF
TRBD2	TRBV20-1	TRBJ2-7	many	TGCAGTGCTAGTGGGCGGGAGGCCCTCTCCTACGAGCAGTACTTC	CSASGREALSYEQYF
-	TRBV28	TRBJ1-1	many	TGTGCCAGCAGTTTGGGATTCACGTTGGCTTTCTTT	CASSLGFTLAFF
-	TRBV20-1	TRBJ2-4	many	TGCAGTGCCCCTCGACAGGCCGATAGCATTCAGTACTTC	CSAPRQADSIQYF
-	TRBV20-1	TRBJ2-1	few	TGCAGTGCTAGAGTTGGGACTCTTCCGGGTTTCTTC	CSARVGTLPGFF
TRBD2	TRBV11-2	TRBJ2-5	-	TGTGCCAGCAGCTCACTCGTCGGGGTAGCGGGAGGGCGAGAGACCCAGTACTTC	CASSSLVGVAGGRETQYF
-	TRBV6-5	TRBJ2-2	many	TGTGCCAGCAGTTACGCGACCTTGAACACCGGGGAGCTGTTTTTT	CASSYATLNTGELFF
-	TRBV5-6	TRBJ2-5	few	TGTGCCAGCAGCTTGGAGTTGGGCAACCAAGAGACCCAGTACTTC	CASSLELGNQETQYF
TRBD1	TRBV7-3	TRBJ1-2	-	TGTGCCAGCAGCTCCGCAGGGGGCTTGGGCTATGGCTACACCTTC	CASSSAGGLGYGYTF
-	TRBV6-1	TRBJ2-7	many	TGTGCCAGCAGTGAATCCCATTGGGACGAGCAGTACTTC	CASSESHWDEQYF
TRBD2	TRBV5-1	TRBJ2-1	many	TGCGCCAGCAGCCGATACGGGACTAACAATGAGCAGTTCTTC	CASSRYGTNNEQFF
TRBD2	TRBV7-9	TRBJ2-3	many	TGTGCCAGCAGTTCGGGACTAGCGGGAGCAGATACGCAGTATTTT	CASSSGLAGADTQYF
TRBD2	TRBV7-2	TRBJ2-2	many	TGTGCCAGCAGCTTAGCCCGGACTAGCGGGACCGGGGAGCTGTTTTTT	CASSLARTSGTGELFF
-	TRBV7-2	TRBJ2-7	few	TGTGCCAGCAGCCCCGTTCGATCCTACGAGCAGTACTTC	CASSPVRSYEQYF
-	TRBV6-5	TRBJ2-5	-	TGTGCCAGCAGTTATCGCTCAGAAGTAATAATTCAAGAGACCCAGTACTTC	CASSYRSEVIIQETQYF
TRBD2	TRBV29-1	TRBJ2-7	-	TGCAGCGGGGCGGGAGGGCCTTTCGACGAGCAGTACTTC	CSGAGGPFDEQYF
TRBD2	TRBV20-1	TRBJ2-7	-	TGCAGTGCTATCGACGGTAGCGGGAGCGACGAGCAGTACTTC	CSAIDGSGSDEQYF
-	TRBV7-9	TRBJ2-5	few	TGTGCCAGCAGCTCCCTGCACTTTGAGACCCAGTACTTC	CASSSLHFETQYF
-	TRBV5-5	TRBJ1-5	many	TGTGCCAGCAGCCACGACACCAATCAGCCCCAGCATTTT	CASSHDTNQPQHF
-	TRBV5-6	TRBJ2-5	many	TGTGCCAGCCGAAAGCTTACAGGGCTACTAGAGACCCAGTACTTC	CASRKLTGLLETQYF
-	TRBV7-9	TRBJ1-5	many	TGTGCCAGCAGCTTGGGGGGAGGAAGCAATCAGCCCCAGCATTTT	CASSLGGGSNQPQHF
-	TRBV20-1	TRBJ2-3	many	TGCAGTGCTCCCCGTGAAGGGGTCAGCACAGATACGCAGTATTTT	CSAPREGVSTDTQYF
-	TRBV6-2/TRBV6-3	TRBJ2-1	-	TGTGCCAGCAGTTACTCAGAGACATTCTCCCCAGGCAATGAGCAGTTCTTC	CASSYSETFSPGNEQFF
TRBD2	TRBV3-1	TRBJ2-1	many	TGTGCCAGCAGCCGAAGCGGGAGGAATAACAATGAGCAGTTCTTC	CASSRSGRNNNEQFF
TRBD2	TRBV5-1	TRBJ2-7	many	TGCGCCAGCAGCTTAACAGGGGGCGGACTAGCGGGGCCCTACGAGCAGTACTTC	CASSLTGGGLAGPYEQYF
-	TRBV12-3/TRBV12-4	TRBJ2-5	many	TGTGCCAGCAGTTCGGGACTCCCGCAGGAGACCCAGTACTTC	CASSSGLPQETQYF
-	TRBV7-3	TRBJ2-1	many	TGTGCCAGCAGCCCCGGGCAGCCTGGTGACAATGAGCAGTTCTTC	CASSPGQPGDNEQFF
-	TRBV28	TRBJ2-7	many	TGTGCCAGCAGTTTGGGCCCCTCATGGGGTGAGCAGTACTTC	CASSLGPSWGEQYF
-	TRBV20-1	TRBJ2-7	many	TGCAGTGCAGAGGACCATCGCTACGAGCAGTACTTC	CSAEDHRYEQYF
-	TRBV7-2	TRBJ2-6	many	TGTGCCAGCAGCTTAAATTTCGGGTCTGGGGCCAACGTCCTGACTTTC	CASSLNFGSGANVLTF
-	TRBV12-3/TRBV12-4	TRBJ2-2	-	TGTGCCAGCAGTACCGGAGGGGACACCGGGGAGCTGTTTTTT	CASSTGGDTGELFF
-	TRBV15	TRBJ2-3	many	TGTGCCACCAGCAGAGTGGCTAGCCGTCCCCCAGATACGCAGTATTTT	CATSRVASRPPDTQYF
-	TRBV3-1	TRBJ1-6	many	TGTGCCAGCAGCCAACGGCAGGAAGATTCACCCCTCCACTTT	CASSQRQEDSPLHF
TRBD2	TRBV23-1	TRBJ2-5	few	TGCGCCAGCAGTCATCCATGGGTGGAGGGACTAGCGAAAGAGACCCAGTACTTC	CASSHPWVEGLAKETQYF
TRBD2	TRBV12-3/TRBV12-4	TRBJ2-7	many	TGTGCCAGCAGTCGGACTAGCTCACTATACGAGCAGTACTTC	CASSRTSSLYEQYF
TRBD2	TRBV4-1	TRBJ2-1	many	TGCGCCAGCAGCCGTGGGGGGGACTTAAACGAGCAGTTCTTC	CASSRGGDLNEQFF
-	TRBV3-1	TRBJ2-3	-	TGTGCCAGCAGCCATGTAAGAGATACGCAGTATTTT	CASSHVRDTQYF
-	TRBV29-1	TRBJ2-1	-	TGCAGCGTCGTCAGTACAGGGTTGATCTCCTACAATGAGCAGTTCTTC	CSVVSTGLISYNEQFF
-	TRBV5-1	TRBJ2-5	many	TGCGCCAGCAGCTTGGCAGACAGTTACCAAGAGACCCAGTACTTC	CASSLADSYQETQYF
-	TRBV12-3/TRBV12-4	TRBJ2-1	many	TGTGCCAGCACCCGGCTCCGCAGGGACTACAATGAGCAGTTCTTC	CASTRLRRDYNEQFF
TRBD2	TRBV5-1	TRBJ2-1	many	TGCGCCAGCAGCTTGGTGTACGGGACTAGGTCCAATGAGCAGTTCTTC	CASSLVYGTRSNEQFF
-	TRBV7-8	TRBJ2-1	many	TGTGCCAGCAGCCCTAGCAGCCAGGGGGGACTAACAAGTGAGCAGTTCTTC	CASSPSSQGGLTSEQFF
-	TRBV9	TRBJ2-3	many	TGTGCCAGCAGCGTAGGGGCCGGGGGAGATACGCAGTATTTT	CASSVGAGGDTQYF
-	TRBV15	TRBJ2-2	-	TGTGCCACCAGCAACAGGGACACCGGGGAGCTGTTTTTT	CATSNRDTGELFF
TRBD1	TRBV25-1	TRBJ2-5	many	TGTGCCAGCAGTGATACAGGGGGGTCTGAAGAGACCCAGTACTTC	CASSDTGGSEETQYF
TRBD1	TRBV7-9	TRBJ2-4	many	TGTGCCAGCAGCCTAGGGACAGGGAGAGTCCAGTACTTC	CASSLGTGRVQYF
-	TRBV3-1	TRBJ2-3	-	TGTGCCAGCAGCCAAGATGTCCGGTCCGGAACGCAGTATTTT	CASSQDVRSGTQYF
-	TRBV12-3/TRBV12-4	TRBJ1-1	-	TGTGCCAGCAGTTTAAAGGGGGTCGGTGAAGCTTTCTTT	CASSLKGVGEAFF
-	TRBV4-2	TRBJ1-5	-	TGTGCCAGCAGCCCCAGGGTTGGCAATCAGCCCCAGCATTTT	CASSPRVGNQPQHF
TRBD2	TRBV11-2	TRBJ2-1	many	TGTGCCAGCAGCGTCCTTCCGGGACTAGCGGGTGACAATGAGCAGTTCTTC	CASSVLPGLAGDNEQFF
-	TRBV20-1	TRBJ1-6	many	TGCAGTGCTAGAGATTCGGGGGGCTATAATTCACCCCTCCACTTT	CSARDSGGYNSPLHF
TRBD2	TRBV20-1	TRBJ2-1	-	TGCAGTGCCAAAAGGGGGTCTAGCGGGGCCTTGGAGCAGTTCTTC	CSAKRGSSGALEQFF
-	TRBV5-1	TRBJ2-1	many	TGCGCCAGCAGCTTTGGGGGAGGATACAATGAGCAGTTCTTC	CASSFGGGYNEQFF
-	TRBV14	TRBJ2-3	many	TGTGCCAGCAGGAAGATACCCACAGATACGCAGTATTTT	CASRKIPTDTQYF
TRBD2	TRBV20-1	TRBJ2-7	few	TGCAGTGCTAGGGGGACTAGCGGGGGATCCTACGAGCAGTACTTC	CSARGTSGGSYEQYF